Sequencing of this TCR beta chain was carried out in a study of read filtering for tumor transcriptome and immune sequencing. Across the whole study: Patients were 17 male and some 13 female, mean age 65.9 years, range about 45 to 85. RNA-seq yielded only 85 to 1273 TCR reads, IR-seq about 3.5 to 10.27 million. Overall study findings and caveats: This fraction held mixed bone marrow immune cells after CD138-negative sorting.

The library was built from roughly 400 ng RNA with molecular barcoded adaptors for alpha/delta and beta/gamma chains. Via MiXCR, TCRdb re-called the reads, giving one row per CDR3 protein. This sample has about 60,000 distinct CDR3 sequences, with 11% to 15% found just once. In its sample, this clonotype was seen a few times. The target antigen is unknown. CDR1 LGHNA and CDR2 YSLEER come from the germline V gene. The CDR3 runs 20 residues. The ends lost 0 bases at V and 1 base at J; junction bases unmatched: 15. This TCR was recovered from a donor aged 40 or over with multiple myeloma. The chain carries TRBV4-3 and TRBJ1-3; 7 bases match TRBD1. Sequenced: a population of CD138-negative cells sorted from bone marrow. This CDR3 reads CASSQEDGTVAASSGNTIYF. The CDR3 DNA follows: TGCGCCAGCAGCCAAGAAGACGGGACAGTGGCAGCTTCATCTGGAAACACCATATATTTT.